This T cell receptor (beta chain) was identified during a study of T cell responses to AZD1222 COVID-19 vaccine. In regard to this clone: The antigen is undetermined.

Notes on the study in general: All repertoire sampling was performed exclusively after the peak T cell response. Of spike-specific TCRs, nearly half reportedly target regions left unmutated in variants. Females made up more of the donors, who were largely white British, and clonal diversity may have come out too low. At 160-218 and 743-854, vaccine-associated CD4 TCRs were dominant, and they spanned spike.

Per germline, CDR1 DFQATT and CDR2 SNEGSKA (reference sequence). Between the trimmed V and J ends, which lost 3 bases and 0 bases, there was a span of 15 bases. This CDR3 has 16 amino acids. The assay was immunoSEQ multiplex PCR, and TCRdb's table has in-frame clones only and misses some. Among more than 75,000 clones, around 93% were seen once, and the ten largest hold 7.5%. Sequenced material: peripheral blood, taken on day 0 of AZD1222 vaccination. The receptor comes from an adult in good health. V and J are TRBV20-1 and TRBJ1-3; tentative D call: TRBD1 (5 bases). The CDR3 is CSASGAQDSSGNTIYF. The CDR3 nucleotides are TGCAGTGCTAGTGGGGCGCAGGATAGCTCTGGAAACACCATATATTTT.